One TCR beta chain is described in this entry. In the source study's methods: Estimated nucleated cell counts came from reference gene primer amplification. Here immunoSEQ multiplex PCR was the method, and the copy in TCRdb shows in-frame clones only, minus some. Clonal size and the V and J genes are those of that table, whereas D and trimming came from the DNA. Of about 410,000 clones in the sample, roughly 86% were seen once. The data were obtained in a study of blood T cell repertoires in COVID-19. Background on the study: There were acute and convalescent COVID-19 samples, and they came from the United States, Italy and Spain. T cells, B-cell-depleted T cells, or PBMCs provided the cDNA or gDNA that served as material.

Donors were grouped by their self-reported clinical history. The germline CDR1 and CDR2 sequences are LGHDT and YNNKEL (reference sequence). CDR3 length: 17 residues. The V and J ends lost 0 bases and 5 bases, in that order; junction bases with no gene match: 7. Sequencing was carried out using PBMCs or T cells enriched from blood (not recorded which). The chain employs TRBV3-1 (or the pseudogene TRBV3-2) and TRBJ2-2, with 9 positions matching TRBD1. This clonotype was sampled from a woman aged 25 to 39 who had recovered from COVID-19. CDR3 sequence reads: CASSQDATGGKTGELFF. The CDR3 DNA reads TGTGCCAGCAGCCAAGATGCGACAGGGGGAAAGACCGGGGAGCTGTTTTTT.